This TCR beta chain emerged from a study of Ad26.COV2.S vaccination and SARS-CoV-2 variants. Study-wide context: Enrolled in COV1001, the donor was in the Ad26.COV2.S trial arm, which received the vaccine.

Sequencing was performed with immunoSEQ multiplex PCR; in TCRdb, only in-frame clones are kept and a portion is missing. The table records roughly 330,000 clones, about nine tenths of them present only once. As for this clone: The antigen is not known.

Study findings and constraints: People who got the vaccine had more spike-specific TCR breadth than people who got placebo.

Trimming took 0 bases from V and 7 from J; bases not matched to a gene: 5. The germline V gene has CDR1 SGHNT and CDR2 YYREEE (reference sequence). CDR3 length equals 15 residues. As for treatment: around 19 received Ad26.COV2.S at low or high dose, single or two shots; about 5 received placebo; per-sample allocation not given. Day 63 after the first injection of vaccine or placebo was the sampling time. An Ad26 vector expressing Wuhan-strain SARS-CoV-2 spike served as the vaccine. The clonotype comes from a person aged 18 to 59 who received the Ad26.COV2.S COVID-19 vaccine or a placebo. This specimen was peripheral blood, taken in a trial of Ad26.COV2.S vaccine versus placebo. The chain combines TRBV5-4 with TRBJ1-4; the match to TRBD1 covers 8 bases. The CDR3 spells CASSLGAGGGEKLFF. The DNA of the CDR3 is TGTGCCAGCAGCTTGGGAGCAGGGGGCGGTGAAAAACTGTTTTTT. The complete variable domain, with remaining parts taken from reference TRBV5-4 and TRBJ1-4, reads ETGVTQSPTHLIKTRGQQVTLRCSSQSGHNTVSWYQQALGQGPQFIFQYYREEENGRGNFPPRFSGLQFPNYSSELNVNALELDDSALYLCASSLGAGGGEKLFFGSGTQLSVL.